One T cell receptor (beta chain) is described in this entry. It was at deep level that the assay was run. Sequenced by immunoSEQ multiplex PCR; TCRdb stores in-frame clones only, minus some. The repertoire has about 510,000 clones, approximately 95% of them found once; the top ten carry approximately 0.062%. V lost 2 bases and J 2 bases, leaving 14 bases between the germline ends. The CDR3 is 15 residues long. Germline V lookup: CDR1 SGHDT, CDR2 YYEEEE. This sample was included in a study of shared clonotypes between healthy human individuals. This rearrangement joins TRBV5-6 to TRBJ2-7; the D is unclear. This clonotype originated in a woman in her 30s in good health. Sequenced material: naive CD4+ T cells sorted from blood. Subset: CD45RA+ positively selected. CDR3 in amino acids: CASSLSGRVTYEQYF. The CDR3 DNA reads as TGTGCCAGCAGCTTATCGGGCAGAGTCACCTACGAGCAGTACTTC. Looking up the rest from reference TRBV5-6 and TRBJ2-7 gives the full variable domain: DAGVTQSPTHLIKTRGQQVTLRCSPKSGHDTVSWYQQALGQGPQFIFQYYEEEERQRGNFPDRFSGHQFPNYSSELNVNALLLGDSALYLCASSLSGRVTYEQYFGPGTRLTVT.